This T cell receptor beta chain was recovered during a study of T cells in Graves' hyperthyroidism and ophthalmopathy. J gave up 5 bases and V 5 bases, and 13 bases lay outside the gene matches. This CDR3 comprises 17 residues. Study observations and caveats: Researchers found most expanded thyroid clonotypes above 0.001 in blood as well.

RNA transcripts served as the template for amplifying TCR beta CDR3 regions. The HTBI primer set served for first-round RT-PCR of the TCR CDR3. Using its own MiXCR run on the multiplex PCR reads, TCRdb lists one record per CDR3 protein. The sample lists about 410,000 distinct CDR3 sequences, 13% to 15% occurring once. This clonotype was found many times. Antigen: not known. Material for sequencing was blood. The genes are TRBV12-3 or TRBV12-4 and TRBJ1-1; 11 nucleotides align to TRBD1. The source of this sequence is a woman in her twenties or thirties with Graves' ophthalmopathy. CDR3: CASSPNPPGTGGTEAFF. CDR3 sequence (DNA): TGTGCCAGCAGTCCTAACCCCCCCGGGACAGGGGGGACTGAAGCTTTCTTT.